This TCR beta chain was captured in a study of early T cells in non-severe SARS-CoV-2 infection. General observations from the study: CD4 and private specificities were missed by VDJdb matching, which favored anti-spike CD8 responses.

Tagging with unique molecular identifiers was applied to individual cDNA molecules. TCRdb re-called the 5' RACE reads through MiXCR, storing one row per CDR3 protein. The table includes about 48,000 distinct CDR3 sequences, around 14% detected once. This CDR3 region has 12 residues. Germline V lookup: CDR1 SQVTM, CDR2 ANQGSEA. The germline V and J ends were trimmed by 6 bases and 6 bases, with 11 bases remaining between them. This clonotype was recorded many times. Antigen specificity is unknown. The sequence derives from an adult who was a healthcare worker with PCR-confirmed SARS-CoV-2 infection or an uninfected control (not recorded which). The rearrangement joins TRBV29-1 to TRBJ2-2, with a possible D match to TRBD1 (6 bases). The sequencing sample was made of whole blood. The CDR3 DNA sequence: TGCAGCGTGAGGGGGAATTCCGGGGAGCTGTTTTTT. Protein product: CSVRGNSGELFF.